There are a few counts of the clone carrying this T cell receptor beta chain. 60 Vbeta and 13 Jbeta primers were used in PCR. Methods used by the authors: An analysis performed later counted 74 million or so unique TCR beta chains (roughly 11 million of them shared). TCRdb keeps only in-frame clones here, not all; method: immunoSEQ multiplex PCR. V and J calls and clone size are those listed in that table; D and trimming were worked out from the DNA. The sample lists more than 95,000 clones, approximately 80% occurring once. The source of the sample is a study of cytomegalovirus exposure and HLA in healthy donors. The sequence derives from a male donor in good health and CMV-seronegative. The material sequenced was PBMCs.

The CDR3 DNA reads as TGTGCCAGCAGTCGGGACACCGGATATAGCAATCAGCCCCAGCATTTT. Translation: CASSRDTGYSNQPQHF. This chain joins TRBV2 and TRBJ1-5; tentative D call: TRBD1 (6 bases). V was trimmed by 5 bases and J by 0 bases, leaving 14 bases between them. The CDR3 extends over 16 amino acids. Germline CDR1 SNHLY, CDR2 FYNNEI. The whole variable domain, filled in from reference TRBV2 and TRBJ1-5, reads EPEVTQTPSHQVTQMGQEVILRCVPISNHLYFYWYRQILGQKVEFLVSFYNNEISEKSEIFDDQFSVERPDGSNFTLKIRSTKLEDSAMYFCASSRDTGYSNQPQHFGDGTRLSIL.